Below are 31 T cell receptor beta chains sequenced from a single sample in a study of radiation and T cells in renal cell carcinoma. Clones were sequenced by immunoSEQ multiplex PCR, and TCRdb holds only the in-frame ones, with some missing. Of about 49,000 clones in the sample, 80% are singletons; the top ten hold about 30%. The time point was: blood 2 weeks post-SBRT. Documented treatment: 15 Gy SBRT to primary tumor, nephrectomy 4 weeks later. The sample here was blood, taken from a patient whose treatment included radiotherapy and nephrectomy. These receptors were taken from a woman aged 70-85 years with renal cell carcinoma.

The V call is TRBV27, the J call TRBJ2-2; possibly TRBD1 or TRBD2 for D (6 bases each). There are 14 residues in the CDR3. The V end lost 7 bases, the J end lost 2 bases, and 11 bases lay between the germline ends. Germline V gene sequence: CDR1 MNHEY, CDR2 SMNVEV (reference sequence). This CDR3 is CASTGAPNTGELFF. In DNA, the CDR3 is TGTGCCAGCACGGGGGCACCCAACACCGGGGAGCTGTTTTTT.

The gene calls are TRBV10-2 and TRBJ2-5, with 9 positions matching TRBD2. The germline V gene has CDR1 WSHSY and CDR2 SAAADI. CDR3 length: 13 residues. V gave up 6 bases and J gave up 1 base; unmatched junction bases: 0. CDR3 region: CASRRGGQETQYF. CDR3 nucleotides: TGCGCCAGCAGGCGGGGGGGCCAAGAGACCCAGTACTTC.

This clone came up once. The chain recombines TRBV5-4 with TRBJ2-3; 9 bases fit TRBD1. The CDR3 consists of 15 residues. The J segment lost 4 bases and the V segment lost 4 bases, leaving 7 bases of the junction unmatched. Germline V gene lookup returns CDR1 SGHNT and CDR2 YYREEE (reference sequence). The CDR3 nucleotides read TGTGCCAGCAGCCCTCAGACAGGGGGTGCAGATACGCAGTATTTT. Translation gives CASSPQTGGADTQYF.

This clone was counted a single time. Here the CDR3 DNA reads TGTGCCAGCAGCTTAGGGGGTGTGCGACAGATAGAGACCCAGTACTTC. The encoded protein is CASSLGGVRQIETQYF. The chain joins TRBV7-7 to TRBJ2-5; TRBD1 might be the D (5 bases). Germline assignment: CDR1 SSHAT and CDR2 FNYEAQ (reference sequence). The CDR3 covers 16 residues. V dropped 1 base and J dropped 4 bases, with 16 bases sitting between them.

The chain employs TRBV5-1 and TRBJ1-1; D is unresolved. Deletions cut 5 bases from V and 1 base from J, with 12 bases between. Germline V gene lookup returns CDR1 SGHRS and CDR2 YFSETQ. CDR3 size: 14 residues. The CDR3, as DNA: TGCGCCAGCAGACCGGGCGTCCAGAACACTGAAGCTTTCTTT. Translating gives CASRPGVQNTEAFF.

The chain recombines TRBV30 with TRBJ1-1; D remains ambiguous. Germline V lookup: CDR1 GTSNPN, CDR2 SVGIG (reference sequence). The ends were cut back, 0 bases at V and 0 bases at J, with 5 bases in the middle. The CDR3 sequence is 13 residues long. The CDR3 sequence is CAWSVQLNTEAFF. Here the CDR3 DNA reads TGTGCCTGGAGTGTACAACTGAACACTGAAGCTTTCTTT.

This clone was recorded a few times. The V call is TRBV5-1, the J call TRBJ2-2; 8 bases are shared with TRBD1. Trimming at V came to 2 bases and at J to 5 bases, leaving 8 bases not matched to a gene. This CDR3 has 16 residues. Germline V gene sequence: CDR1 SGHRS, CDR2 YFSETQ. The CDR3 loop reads CASSFNQGARTGELFF. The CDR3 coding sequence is TGCGCCAGCAGCTTTAATCAGGGGGCACGAACCGGGGAGCTGTTTTTT.

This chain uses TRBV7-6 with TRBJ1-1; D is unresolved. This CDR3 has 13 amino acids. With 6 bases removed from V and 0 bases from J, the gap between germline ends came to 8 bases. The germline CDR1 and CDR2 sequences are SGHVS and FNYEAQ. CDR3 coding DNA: TGTGCCAGCAGTCCGGACTTGAACACTGAAGCTTTCTTT. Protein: CASSPDLNTEAFF.

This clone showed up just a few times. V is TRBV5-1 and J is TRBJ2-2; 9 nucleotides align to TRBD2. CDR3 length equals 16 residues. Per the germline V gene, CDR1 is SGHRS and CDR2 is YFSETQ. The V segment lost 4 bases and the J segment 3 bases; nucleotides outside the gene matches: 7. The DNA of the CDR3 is TGCGCCAGCAGCCAAGGGACTAGCACATACACCGGGGAGCTGTTTTTT. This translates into CASSQGTSTYTGELFF.

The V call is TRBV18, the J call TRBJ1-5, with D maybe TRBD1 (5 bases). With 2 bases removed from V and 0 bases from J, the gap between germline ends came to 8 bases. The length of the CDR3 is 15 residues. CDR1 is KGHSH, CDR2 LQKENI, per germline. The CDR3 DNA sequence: TGTGCCAGCTCACCAGACAGCTATAGCAATCAGCCCCAGCATTTT. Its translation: CASSPDSYSNQPQHF. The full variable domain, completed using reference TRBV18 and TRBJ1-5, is NAGVMQNPRHLVRRRGQEARLRCSPMKGHSHVYWYRQLPEEGLKFMVYLQKENIIDESGMPKERFSAEFPKEGPSILRIQQVVRGDSAAYFCASSPDSYSNQPQHFGDGTRLSIL.

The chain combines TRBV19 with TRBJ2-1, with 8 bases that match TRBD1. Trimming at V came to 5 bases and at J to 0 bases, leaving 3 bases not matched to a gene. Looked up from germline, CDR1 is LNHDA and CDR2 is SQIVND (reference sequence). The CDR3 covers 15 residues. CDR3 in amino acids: CASSGGQASYNEQFF. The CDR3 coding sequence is TGTGCCAGTAGTGGGGGACAGGCCTCCTACAATGAGCAGTTCTTC.

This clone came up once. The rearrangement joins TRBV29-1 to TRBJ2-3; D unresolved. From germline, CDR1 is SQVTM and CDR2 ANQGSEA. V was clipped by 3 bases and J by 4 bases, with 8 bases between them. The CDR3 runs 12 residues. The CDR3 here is CSVELGSDTQYF. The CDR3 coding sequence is TGCAGCGTTGAGTTGGGATCAGATACGCAGTATTTT.

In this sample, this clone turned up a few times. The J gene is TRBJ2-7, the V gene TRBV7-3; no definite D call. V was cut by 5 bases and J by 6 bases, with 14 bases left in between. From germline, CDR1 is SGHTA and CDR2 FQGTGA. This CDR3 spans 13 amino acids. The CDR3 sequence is CASSPRMGSEQYF. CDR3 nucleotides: TGTGCCAGCAGCCCCCGGATGGGGTCCGAGCAGTACTTC.

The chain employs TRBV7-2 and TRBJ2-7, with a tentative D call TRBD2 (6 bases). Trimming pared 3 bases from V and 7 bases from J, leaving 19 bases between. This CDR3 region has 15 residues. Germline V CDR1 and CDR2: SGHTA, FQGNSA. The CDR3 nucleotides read TGTGCCAGCAGCTTCGGGGGACCCTTCCAAGGGGAGCAGTACTTC. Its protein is CASSFGGPFQGEQYF.

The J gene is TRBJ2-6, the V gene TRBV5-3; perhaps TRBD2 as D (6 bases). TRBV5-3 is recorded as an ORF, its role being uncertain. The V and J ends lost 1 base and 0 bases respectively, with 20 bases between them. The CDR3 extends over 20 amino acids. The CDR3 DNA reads TGTGCCAGAAGCTTGTGTTCTGAGGGACTGCGAGTCTCTGGGGCCAACGTCCTGACTTTC. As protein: CARSLCSEGLRVSGANVLTF.

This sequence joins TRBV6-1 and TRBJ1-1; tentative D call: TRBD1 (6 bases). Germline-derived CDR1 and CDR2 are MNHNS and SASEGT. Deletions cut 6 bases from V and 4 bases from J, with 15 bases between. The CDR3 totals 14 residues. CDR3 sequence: CASRTTGYGTEAFF. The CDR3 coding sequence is TGTGCCAGCAGGACGACAGGTTATGGCACTGAAGCTTTCTTT.

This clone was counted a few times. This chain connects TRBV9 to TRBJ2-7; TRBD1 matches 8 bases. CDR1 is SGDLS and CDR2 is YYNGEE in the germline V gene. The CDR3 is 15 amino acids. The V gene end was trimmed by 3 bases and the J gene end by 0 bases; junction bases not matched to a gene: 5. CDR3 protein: CASSGRDRSSYEQYF. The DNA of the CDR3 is TGTGCCAGCAGCGGCCGGGACAGGAGCTCCTACGAGCAGTACTTC. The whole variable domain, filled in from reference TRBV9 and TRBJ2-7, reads DSGVTQTPKHLITATGQRVTLRCSPRSGDLSVYWYQQSLDQGLQFLIQYYNGEERAKGNILERFSAQQFPDLHSELNLSSLELGDSALYFCASSGRDRSSYEQYFGPGTRLTVT.

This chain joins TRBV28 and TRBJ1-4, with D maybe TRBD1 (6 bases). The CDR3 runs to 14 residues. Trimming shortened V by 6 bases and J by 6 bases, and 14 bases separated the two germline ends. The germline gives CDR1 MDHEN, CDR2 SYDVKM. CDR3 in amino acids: CASRPGQQHEKLFF. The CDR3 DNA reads TGTGCCAGCAGGCCGGGACAACAACATGAAAAACTGTTTTTT.

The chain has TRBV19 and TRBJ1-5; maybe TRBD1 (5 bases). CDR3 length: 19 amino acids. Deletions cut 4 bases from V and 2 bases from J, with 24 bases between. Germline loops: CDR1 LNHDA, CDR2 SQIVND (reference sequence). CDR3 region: CASSRGRIQIYSGNQPQHF. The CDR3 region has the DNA TGTGCCAGTAGTAGGGGACGGATCCAAATATATAGTGGCAATCAGCCCCAGCATTTT.

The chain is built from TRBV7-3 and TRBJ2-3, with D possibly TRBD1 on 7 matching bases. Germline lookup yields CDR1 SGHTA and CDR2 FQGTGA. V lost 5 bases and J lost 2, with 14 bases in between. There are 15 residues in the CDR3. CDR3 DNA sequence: TGTGCCAGCAGCCAGGGGGGCGGGACCACAGATACGCAGTATTTT. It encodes CASSQGGGTTDTQYF.

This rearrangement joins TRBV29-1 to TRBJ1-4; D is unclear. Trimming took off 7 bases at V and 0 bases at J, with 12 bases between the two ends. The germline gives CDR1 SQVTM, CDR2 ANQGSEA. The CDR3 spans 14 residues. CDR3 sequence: CSAVGGTTNEKLFF. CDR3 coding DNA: TGCAGCGCCGTCGGCGGAACAACTAATGAAAAACTGTTTTTT.

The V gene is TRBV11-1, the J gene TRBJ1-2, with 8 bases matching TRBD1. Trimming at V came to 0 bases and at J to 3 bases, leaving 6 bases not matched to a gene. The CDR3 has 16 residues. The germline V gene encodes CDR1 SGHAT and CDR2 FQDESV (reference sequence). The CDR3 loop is CASSLAGIQGDYGYTF. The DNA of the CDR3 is TGTGCCAGCAGCTTAGCCGGAATACAGGGGGACTATGGCTACACCTTC.

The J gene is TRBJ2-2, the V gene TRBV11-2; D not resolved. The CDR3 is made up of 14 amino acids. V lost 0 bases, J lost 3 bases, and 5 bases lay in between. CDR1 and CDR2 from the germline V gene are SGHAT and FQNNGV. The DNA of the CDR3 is TGTGCCAGCAGCTTAGAATGGGACACCGGGGAGCTGTTTTTT. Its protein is CASSLEWDTGELFF.

The CDR3 DNA reads as TGTGCCAGTAGTAGAAGGGGAGTCACTGAAGCTTTCTTT. Translating gives CASSRRGVTEAFF. The genes are TRBV19 and TRBJ1-1; TRBD1 might be the D (5 bases). Germline V gene sequence: CDR1 LNHDA, CDR2 SQIVND (reference sequence). The V end lost 4 bases, the J end lost 4 bases, and 10 bases lay between the germline ends. The CDR3 length is 13 residues.

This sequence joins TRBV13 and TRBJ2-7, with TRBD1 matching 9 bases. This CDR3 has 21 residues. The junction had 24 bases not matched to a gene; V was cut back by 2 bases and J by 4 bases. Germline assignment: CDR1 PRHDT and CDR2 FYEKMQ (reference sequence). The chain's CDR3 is CASSLNWPGQGQSGGTYEQYF. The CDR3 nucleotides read TGTGCCAGCAGCTTAAACTGGCCGGGACAGGGTCAATCAGGAGGAACTTACGAGCAGTACTTC.

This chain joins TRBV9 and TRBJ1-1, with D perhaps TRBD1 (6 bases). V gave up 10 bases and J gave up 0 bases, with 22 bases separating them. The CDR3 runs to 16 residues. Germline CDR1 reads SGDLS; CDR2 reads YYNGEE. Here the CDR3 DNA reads TGTGCCCGCGGGGGTGGGGCAGGGGATATGAACACTGAAGCTTTCTTT. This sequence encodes CARGGGAGDMNTEAFF. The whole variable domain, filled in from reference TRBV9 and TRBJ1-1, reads DSGVTQTPKHLITATGQRVTLRCSPRSGDLSVYWYQQSLDQGLQFLIQYYNGEERAKGNILERFSAQQFPDLHSELNLSSLELGDSALYFCARGGGAGDMNTEAFFGQGTRLTVV.

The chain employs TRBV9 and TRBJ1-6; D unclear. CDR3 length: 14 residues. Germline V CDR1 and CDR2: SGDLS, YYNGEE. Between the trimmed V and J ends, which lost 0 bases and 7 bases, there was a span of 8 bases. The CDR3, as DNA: TGTGCCAGCAGCGTAGCAACAGAAAATTCACCCCTCCACTTT. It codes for CASSVATENSPLHF. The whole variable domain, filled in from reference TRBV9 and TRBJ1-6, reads DSGVTQTPKHLITATGQRVTLRCSPRSGDLSVYWYQQSLDQGLQFLIQYYNGEERAKGNILERFSAQQFPDLHSELNLSSLELGDSALYFCASSVATENSPLHFGNGTRLTVT.

The CDR3: CASSTDSYGYTF. DNA of the CDR3: TGCGCCAGCAGCACGGACAGCTATGGCTACACCTTC. This chain links TRBV5-1 with TRBJ1-2; weak D call: TRBD1 (6 bases). Germline V CDR1 and CDR2: SGHRS, YFSETQ. The V and J ends lost 4 bases and 4 bases respectively, with 8 bases between them. The CDR3 runs to 12 residues.

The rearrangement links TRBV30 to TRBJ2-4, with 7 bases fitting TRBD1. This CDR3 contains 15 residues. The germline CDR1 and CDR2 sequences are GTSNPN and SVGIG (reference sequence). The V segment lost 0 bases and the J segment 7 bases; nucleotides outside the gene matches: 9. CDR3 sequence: CAWSVPTPDRNIQYF. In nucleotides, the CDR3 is TGTGCCTGGAGTGTACCGACCCCGGACAGGAACATTCAGTACTTC.

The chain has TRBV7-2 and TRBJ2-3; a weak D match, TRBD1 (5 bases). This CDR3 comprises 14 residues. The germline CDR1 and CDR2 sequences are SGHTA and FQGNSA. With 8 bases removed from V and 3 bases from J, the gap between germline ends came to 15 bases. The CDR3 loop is CASLAGPNTDTQYF. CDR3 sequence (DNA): TGTGCCAGCCTTGCAGGGCCTAATACAGATACGCAGTATTTT.

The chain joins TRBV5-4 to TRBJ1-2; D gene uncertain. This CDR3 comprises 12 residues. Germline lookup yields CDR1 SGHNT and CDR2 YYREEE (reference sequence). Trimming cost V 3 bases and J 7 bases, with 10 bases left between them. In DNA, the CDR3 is TGTGCCAGCAGCTCGGACGGACTTGGCTACACCTTC. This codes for CASSSDGLGYTF.